The 27 T cell receptor beta chains given below trace back to one sample, sequenced in a study of blood T cell repertoires in COVID-19. Data came from immunoSEQ multiplex PCR; TCRdb stores just in-frame clones and leaves some out. The repertoire holds 85,000 to 95,000 clones, with about 88% as singletons. Sequencing was performed on peripheral blood. All receptors come from an elderly woman with active COVID-19.

The chain has TRBV27 and TRBJ2-3; D is possibly TRBD2 (5 bases). There are 16 residues in the CDR3. The germline V and J ends were trimmed by 2 bases and 1 base, with 13 bases remaining between them. Germline CDR1 is MNHEY and CDR2 is SMNVEV (reference sequence). CDR3 nucleotides: TGTGCCAGCAGTTTAGAGGGATCGGGTGGCACAGATACGCAGTATTTT. This sequence encodes CASSLEGSGGTDTQYF.

The chain has TRBV5-6 and TRBJ2-2; 8 nucleotides align to TRBD1. Germline trimming cut 3 bases from V and 7 bases from J; bases unmatched to any gene: 8. There are 15 residues in the CDR3. Looked up from germline, CDR1 is SGHDT and CDR2 is YYEEEE. Here the CDR3 reads CASSSPDRGGGELFF. The CDR3 DNA is TGTGCCAGCAGCTCCCCTGACAGGGGAGGCGGGGAGCTGTTTTTT.

The V and J genes are TRBV27 and TRBJ1-6; 8 positions agree with TRBD1. After removal of 5 bases from V and 7 bases from J, the junction contained 10 bases not matched to a gene. The CDR3 extends over 16 amino acids. Germline V gives CDR1 MNHEY, CDR2 SMNVEV (reference sequence). CDR3 nucleotides: TGTGCCAGCAGTCTGTATTCGACAGGGGCAAATTCACCCCTCCACTTT. This sequence encodes CASSLYSTGANSPLHF.

The genes are TRBV28 and TRBJ2-7; 8 bases match TRBD1. The CDR3 sequence is 14 residues long. Germline-derived CDR1 and CDR2 are MDHEN and SYDVKM. The ends lost 3 bases at V and 2 bases at J; junction bases unmatched: 3. CDR3 sequence (DNA): TGTGCCAGCAGTTTCCCCAGGGGGCCCTACGAGCAGTACTTC. This translates into CASSFPRGPYEQYF.

The chain links TRBV28 to TRBJ2-1; 9 bases align to TRBD2. The J segment lost 0 bases and the V segment lost 5 bases, leaving 17 bases of the junction unmatched. The germline V gene encodes CDR1 MDHEN and CDR2 SYDVKM. CDR3 size: 20 residues. The CDR3 reads CASSPPRVREGPSSYNEQFF. CDR3 in DNA: TGTGCCAGCAGTCCCCCCCGGGTGCGGGAGGGCCCTAGCTCCTACAATGAGCAGTTCTTC.

The V call is TRBV7-2, the J call TRBJ2-2, with unresolved D. Trimming cost V 2 bases and J 1 base, with 11 bases left between them. The CDR3 is made up of 16 amino acids. The germline CDR1 and CDR2 sequences are SGHTA and FQGNSA. Written as DNA, the CDR3 is TGTGCCAGCAGCTTAATGAGCGCGGTGAACACCGGGGAGCTGTTTTTT. It translates to CASSLMSAVNTGELFF. Combining the CDR3 with reference TRBV7-2 and TRBJ2-2 gives the whole variable domain GAGVSQSPSNKVTEKGKDVELRCDPISGHTALYWYRQSLGQGLEFLIYFQGNSAPDKSGLPSDRFSAERTGGSVSTLTIQRTQQEDSAVYLCASSLMSAVNTGELFFGEGSRLTVL.

The rearrangement uses TRBV18 and TRBJ2-1; 7 nucleotides align to TRBD1. Germline trimming cut 2 bases from V and 1 base from J; bases unmatched to any gene: 2. The CDR3 has 15 residues. In germline, CDR1 is KGHSH, CDR2 LQKENI. CDR3 in amino acids: CASSPGTVSYNEQFF. The CDR3 DNA reads TGTGCCAGCTCACCAGGGACAGTTTCCTACAATGAGCAGTTCTTC.

This chain joins TRBV5-1 and TRBJ2-7; TRBD1 aligns across 9 bases. V lost 3 bases and J lost 6; bases outside the gene matches: 7. The germline gives CDR1 SGHRS, CDR2 YFSETQ. The CDR3 sequence is 14 residues long. CDR3 nucleotides: TGCGCCAGCAGCTACGGACAGGGGCCTGGCGAGCAGTACTTC. It translates to CASSYGQGPGEQYF.

This clone came up once. J is TRBJ1-3 and V is TRBV27; D unclear. The CDR3 length is 14 residues. Trimming cost V 6 bases and J 3 bases, with 12 bases left between them. CDR1 and CDR2 from the germline V gene are MNHEY and SMNVEV (reference sequence). CDR3 sequence: CASREGGRGNTIYF. CDR3 nucleotides: TGTGCCAGCAGGGAGGGAGGTCGTGGAAACACCATATATTTT.

J is TRBJ2-1 and V is TRBV20-1, with D perhaps TRBD2 (5 bases). The length of the CDR3 is 10 residues. Looked up from germline, CDR1 is DFQATT and CDR2 is SNEGSKA (reference sequence). The V end lost 5 bases, the J end lost 10 bases, and 9 bases lay between the germline ends. The CDR3 nucleotides read TGCAGTGCTTCTCGAGGGGAGCAGTTCTTC. This sequence encodes CSASRGEQFF.

V usage is TRBV5-1 and J usage is TRBJ2-2; 9 nucleotides align to TRBD1. After removal of 7 bases from V and 6 bases from J, the junction contained 7 bases not matched to a gene. Germline CDR1 SGHRS, CDR2 YFSETQ. The CDR3 length is 14 residues. CDR3 DNA: TGCGCCAGCTCCGGGACAGGGTCGTCCGGGGAGCTGTTTTTT. Translation gives CASSGTGSSGELFF.

The table lists this clone with a few counts. This rearrangement joins TRBV5-4 to TRBJ2-5; 7 bases map to TRBD2. Per germline, CDR1 SGHNT and CDR2 YYREEE (reference sequence). After removal of 4 bases from V and 3 bases from J, the junction contained 3 bases not matched to a gene. This CDR3 region has 13 residues. The CDR3 protein is CASSIRGEETQYF. CDR3 in DNA: TGTGCCAGCAGCATTCGGGGGGAAGAGACCCAGTACTTC.

This clone was counted a single time. The J gene is TRBJ1-2, the V gene TRBV7-9; 9 bases are shared with TRBD1. This CDR3 has 15 amino acids. The germline V gene has CDR1 SEHNR and CDR2 FQNEAQ (reference sequence). J gave up 4 bases and V 1 base, and 4 bases lay outside the gene matches. CDR3 DNA: TGTGCCAGCAGCTTAGTTGGACAGGGGACCTATGGCTACACCTTC. As protein: CASSLVGQGTYGYTF.

The chain is built from TRBV4-3 and TRBJ2-2; 10 bases map to TRBD2. V gave up 0 bases and J gave up 2 bases; unmatched junction bases: 3. Germline lookup yields CDR1 LGHNA and CDR2 YSLEER. This CDR3 region has 17 residues. The CDR3: CASSQDPSGSNTGELFF. The CDR3 coding sequence is TGCGCCAGCAGCCAAGACCCTAGCGGGAGTAACACCGGGGAGCTGTTTTTT.

The rearrangement joins TRBV2 to TRBJ1-1, with 7 bases identical to TRBD1. The junction had 4 bases not matched to a gene; V was cut back by 8 bases and J by 1 base. Per the germline V gene, CDR1 is SNHLY and CDR2 is FYNNEI. The CDR3 covers 13 residues. The CDR3 spells CASRQGWNTEAFF. DNA for the CDR3: TGTGCCAGCCGACAGGGATGGAACACTGAAGCTTTCTTT.

The V and J genes are TRBV11-2 and TRBJ1-5; D is ambiguous. Per the germline V gene, CDR1 is SGHAT and CDR2 is FQNNGV. Trimming left V 5 bases short and J 2 bases short, with 10 bases between. CDR3 length equals 14 residues. CDR3: CASSRGAGNQPQHF. CDR3 DNA sequence: TGTGCCAGCAGCCGCGGCGCGGGCAATCAGCCCCAGCATTTT. Using reference TRBV11-2 and TRBJ1-5 for the parts outside the CDR3, the full variable domain is EAGVAQSPRYKIIEKRQSVAFWCNPISGHATLYWYQQILGQGPKLLIQFQNNGVVDDSQLPKDRFSAERLKGVDSTLKIQPAKLEDSAVYLCASSRGAGNQPQHFGDGTRLSIL.

The chain is built from TRBV19 and TRBJ2-7, with TRBD2 matching 11 bases. The germline CDR1 and CDR2 sequences are LNHDA and SQIVND (reference sequence). The CDR3 loop spans 16 amino acids. The trim removed 1 base at V and 3 bases at J, leaving 5 bases unmatched. CDR3 region: CASSIGLAGYGYEQYF. The CDR3, as DNA: TGTGCCAGTAGTATAGGACTAGCGGGATACGGCTACGAGCAGTACTTC.

The V call is TRBV28, the J call TRBJ2-7; 8 bases line up with TRBD1. The germline V gene encodes CDR1 MDHEN and CDR2 SYDVKM. V lost 5 bases and J lost 1; bases outside the gene matches: 7. The CDR3 is 15 amino acids. CDR3 sequence: CASSPSGTGSYEQYF. The CDR3 bases are TGTGCCAGCAGTCCAAGTGGGACAGGTTCCTACGAGCAGTACTTC.

This clone was counted a few times. The gene calls are TRBV4-2 and TRBJ2-3; TRBD2 agrees at 15 bases. This CDR3 region has 19 residues. CDR1 LGHNA and CDR2 YNFKEQ come from the germline V gene. J was trimmed by 3 bases and V by 4 bases; bases with no gene match: 11. The CDR3 DNA reads as TGTGCCAGCAGCCCGACCGGACTAGCGGGAGGGCCTACTACAGATACGCAGTATTTT. Amino acids: CASSPTGLAGGPTTDTQYF.

V is TRBV11-2 and J is TRBJ1-3; no firm D call. Trimming stripped 4 bases from V and 1 base from J, with 11 bases between. Germline V lookup: CDR1 SGHAT, CDR2 FQNNGV. CDR3 length equals 15 residues. This CDR3 is CASSSIWTSGNTIYF. The CDR3 nucleotides are TGTGCCAGCAGCTCAATCTGGACTTCTGGAAACACCATATATTTT.

The chain links TRBV7-9 to TRBJ1-1, with D hard to call. V lost 5 bases, J lost 3 bases, and 19 bases lay in between. The CDR3 is made up of 16 amino acids. Germline CDR1 SEHNR, CDR2 FQNEAQ (reference sequence). CDR3 sequence reads: CASSKKKREGYTEAFF. The CDR3 coding sequence is TGTGCCAGCAGCAAGAAAAAACGGGAAGGGTACACTGAAGCTTTCTTT.

The V call is TRBV7-9, the J call TRBJ2-3; D ambiguous. Germline V gives CDR1 SEHNR, CDR2 FQNEAQ (reference sequence). The V gene lost 3 bases and the J gene lost 5 bases, with 12 bases spanning the gap. The CDR3 length is 14 residues. The CDR3 is CASSFGRMVDTQYF. The CDR3 coding sequence is TGTGCCAGCAGCTTCGGTCGAATGGTAGATACGCAGTATTTT.

The genes are TRBV7-6 and TRBJ2-1; 10 bases are a match to TRBD2. With V trimmed by 1 base and J by 3 bases, 0 bases remained unmatched. The CDR3 has 15 amino acids. Germline loops: CDR1 SGHVS, CDR2 FNYEAQ. The CDR3 nucleotides are TGTGCCAGCAGCTTAGTAGCGGGGGGCTACAATGAGCAGTTCTTC. It encodes CASSLVAGGYNEQFF.

This clone occurred once. V gene TRBV7-3 combines with J gene TRBJ2-3; 7 nucleotides match TRBD2. The CDR3 consists of 17 residues. Looked up from germline, CDR1 is SGHTA and CDR2 is FQGTGA. Unmatched junction bases numbered 9, after V lost 2 bases and J lost 1 base. CDR3 in DNA: TGTGCCAGCAGCTTAGTGAGCTCTAGCGGCCGCACAGATACGCAGTATTTT. Translated, it gives CASSLVSSSGRTDTQYF.

V gene TRBV19 combines with J gene TRBJ2-3; TRBD2 aligns across 11 bases. Germline V gene data show CDR1 as LNHDA and CDR2 as SQIVND (reference sequence). The CDR3 contains 17 residues. The V and J ends lost 5 bases and 6 bases, in that order; junction bases with no gene match: 13. The CDR3 region is CASSSNPVAGGSDTQYF. In DNA, the CDR3 is TGTGCCAGTAGTTCCAACCCCGTAGCGGGAGGGTCGGATACGCAGTATTTT.

J is TRBJ2-3 and V is TRBV15; D is unclear. Trimming pared 2 bases from V and 0 bases from J, leaving 12 bases between. Per the germline V gene, CDR1 is LNHNV and CDR2 is YYDKDF (reference sequence). The CDR3 is 16 residues long. The CDR3 DNA sequence: TGTGCCACCAGCAGAATACGGCGGTGGAGCACAGATACGCAGTATTTT. Its protein product is CATSRIRRWSTDTQYF.

The rearrangement links TRBV2 to TRBJ1-2; D gene uncertain. The CDR3 sequence is 13 residues long. CDR1 SNHLY and CDR2 FYNNEI come from the germline V gene. The V end lost 7 bases, the J end lost 2 bases, and 11 bases lay between the germline ends. The chain's CDR3 is CASTLERNYGYTF. As DNA, the CDR3 is TGTGCCAGCACCCTGGAGAGAAACTATGGCTACACCTTC.